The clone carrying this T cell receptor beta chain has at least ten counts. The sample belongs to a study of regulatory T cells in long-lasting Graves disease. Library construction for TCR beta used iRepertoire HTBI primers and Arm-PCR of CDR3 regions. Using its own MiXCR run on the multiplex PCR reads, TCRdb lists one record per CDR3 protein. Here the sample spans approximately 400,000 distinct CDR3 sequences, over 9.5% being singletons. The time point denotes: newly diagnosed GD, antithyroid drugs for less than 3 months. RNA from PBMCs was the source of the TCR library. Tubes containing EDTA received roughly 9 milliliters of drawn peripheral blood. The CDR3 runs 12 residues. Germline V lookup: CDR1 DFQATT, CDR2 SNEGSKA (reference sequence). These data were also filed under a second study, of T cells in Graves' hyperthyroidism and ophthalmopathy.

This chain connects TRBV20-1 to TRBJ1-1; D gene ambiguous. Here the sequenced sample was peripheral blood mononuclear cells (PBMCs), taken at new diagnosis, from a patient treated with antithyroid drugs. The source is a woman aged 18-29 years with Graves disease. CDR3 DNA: TGCAGCCTCCTAAAGGGGAACACTGAAGCTTTCTTT. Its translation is CSLLKGNTEAFF.